The 14 T cell receptor beta chains below all came from one sample that was sequenced in a study of CD4 T cells in relation to SARS-CoV-2 and coronaviruses. Unexposed donor CD4+ T cells date from 2011-2018, before the COVID-19 pandemic. Isolation of CD4+ T cells took place after less than 13 days in culture. Clones were sequenced by immunoSEQ multiplex PCR, and TCRdb holds only the in-frame ones, with some missing. The top ten clones hold over 15% of a sample with roughly 10,000 clones, roughly 72% of them seen once. For these TCRs, the target antigens are not known. Sequenced input: CD4+ T cells from PBMCs, cultured in vitro. The receptor set was obtained from a human donor in good health.

This clone qualifies as medium-sized. The chain uses TRBV18 and TRBJ1-5; D gene uncertain. V shed 3 bases and J shed 0 bases, with 12 bases lying between them. Germline V lookup: CDR1 KGHSH, CDR2 LQKENI. The CDR3 consists of 16 residues. CDR3 in DNA: TGTGCCAGCTCACCGACCCGTGCAGTTAGCAATCAGCCCCAGCATTTT. It specifies CASSPTRAVSNQPQHF.

The V and J genes are TRBV29-1 and TRBJ1-1; D may be TRBD1 (6 bases). The CDR3 is 13 residues long. V lost 4 bases and J lost 5, with 14 bases in between. CDR1 and CDR2 from the germline V gene are SQVTM and ANQGSEA. In nucleotides, the CDR3 is TGCAGCGTTGGGAAGGGGGGGCGAACTGAAGCTTTCTTT. It specifies CSVGKGGRTEAFF.

V and J are TRBV18 and TRBJ2-1, with 12 bases lining up with TRBD2. This CDR3 comprises 16 residues. The ends lost 5 bases at V and 9 bases at J; junction bases unmatched: 11. Germline-derived CDR1 and CDR2 are KGHSH and LQKENI. The CDR3 here is CASSSALAGGQFEQFF. CDR3 in DNA: TGTGCCAGCTCATCAGCCCTAGCGGGGGGGCAGTTTGAGCAGTTCTTC.

This chain links TRBV5-4 with TRBJ2-2, with a weak D call TRBD2 (6 bases). Trimming removed 1 base at V and 3 bases at J, with 10 bases between. CDR3 length: 15 residues. From germline, CDR1 is SGHNT and CDR2 YYREEE (reference sequence). The CDR3 is CASSLFGGDTGELFF. In DNA, the CDR3 is TGTGCCAGCAGCTTGTTCGGGGGAGACACCGGGGAGCTGTTTTTT.

In its sample, this clone was seen once. This chain uses TRBV4-1 with TRBJ2-2; D ambiguous. CDR3 size: 15 residues. Per the germline V gene, CDR1 is MGHRA and CDR2 is YSYEKL. The ends were cut back, 4 bases at V and 4 bases at J, with 13 bases in the middle. For the CDR3, the DNA is TGCGCCAGCAGCCTAGACTCAGTACTCACCGGGGAGCTGTTTTTT. Translation gives CASSLDSVLTGELFF.

The chain couples TRBV6-5 to TRBJ1-4; D perhaps matches TRBD1 (6 bases). The CDR3 contains 14 residues. The ends were cut back, 6 bases at V and 6 bases at J, with 14 bases in the middle. The germline V gene has CDR1 MNHEY and CDR2 SVGAGI. CDR3 sequence: CASSRERGDEKLFF. CDR3 coding DNA: TGTGCCAGCAGCAGAGAAAGGGGGGATGAAAAACTGTTTTTT.

The chain couples TRBV7-2 to TRBJ2-5; 10 bases are shared with TRBD2. Germline-derived CDR1 and CDR2 are SGHTA and FQGNSA. The CDR3 is 17 amino acids. The V gene end was trimmed by 1 base and the J gene end by 1 base; junction bases not matched to a gene: 6. In DNA, the CDR3 is TGTGCCAGCAGCTTAGATCCGATAGCGGGGGGCCAAGAGACCCAGTACTTC. This gives the protein CASSLDPIAGGQETQYF.

The chain couples TRBV5-6 to TRBJ1-2; D ambiguous. Deletions cut 0 bases from V and 8 bases from J, with 5 bases between. The CDR3 has 11 amino acids. Germline CDR1 reads SGHDT; CDR2 reads YYEEEE. CDR3 coding DNA: TGTGCCAGCAGCTTGGAGGAAGGCTACACCTTC. This codes for CASSLEEGYTF. The complete variable domain, with remaining parts taken from reference TRBV5-6 and TRBJ1-2, reads DAGVTQSPTHLIKTRGQQVTLRCSPKSGHDTVSWYQQALGQGPQFIFQYYEEEERQRGNFPDRFSGHQFPNYSSELNVNALLLGDSALYLCASSLEEGYTFGSGTRLTVV.

The rearrangement links TRBV27 to TRBJ2-2, with no clear D. V lost 5 bases, J lost 6 bases, and 16 bases lay in between. CDR3 length equals 15 residues. Germline assignment: CDR1 MNHEY and CDR2 SMNVEV (reference sequence). The CDR3 region has the DNA TGTGCCAGCAGTCCAACTCTCCCCTTGCCCGGGGAGCTGTTTTTT. Translating gives CASSPTLPLPGELFF.

The chain couples TRBV3-1 (or the pseudogene TRBV3-2) to TRBJ1-3; D gene ambiguous. The V gene's germline CDR1 is LGHDT and CDR2 YNNKEL (reference sequence). With 1 base removed from V and 1 base from J, the gap between germline ends came to 8 bases. The CDR3 spans 15 residues. The DNA of the CDR3 is TGTGCCAGCAGCCAAGGACCTACATCTGGAAACACCATATATTTT. It codes for CASSQGPTSGNTIYF.

V gene TRBV5-1 combines with J gene TRBJ2-3; TRBD2 agrees at 10 bases. Trimming cost V 5 bases and J 4 bases; bases outside gene matches: 4. Germline V CDR1 and CDR2: SGHRS, YFSETQ. The CDR3 covers 14 residues. CDR3 bases: TGCGCCAGCAGGCTAGCGGGAGCGGCAGATACGCAGTATTTT. It encodes CASRLAGAADTQYF.

The chain couples TRBV5-1 to TRBJ1-1, with a tentative D call TRBD1 (6 bases). Germline lookup yields CDR1 SGHRS and CDR2 YFSETQ. The CDR3 sequence is 14 residues long. V was trimmed by 5 bases and J by 0 bases, leaving 11 bases between them. CDR3 sequence reads: CASSTGSMNTEAFF. The CDR3 coding sequence is TGCGCCAGCAGTACAGGGTCGATGAACACTGAAGCTTTCTTT.

The gene calls are TRBV18 and TRBJ2-3; D unclear. V lost 0 bases and J 7 bases, leaving 5 bases between the germline ends. Germline V gene data show CDR1 as KGHSH and CDR2 as LQKENI. The CDR3 contains 12 residues. This chain's CDR3 is CASSPPENTQYF. DNA of the CDR3: TGTGCCAGCTCACCACCAGAAAATACGCAGTATTTT.

The chain carries TRBV2 and TRBJ2-5, with D maybe TRBD1 (5 bases). V lost 6 bases, J lost 5 bases, and 16 bases lay in between. This CDR3 comprises 14 residues. The germline gives CDR1 SNHLY, CDR2 FYNNEI. CDR3 DNA: TGTGCCAGCAGGGATCTGGTGGGGCGGGAGACCCAGTACTTC. Translating gives CASRDLVGRETQYF. Complete variable domain (other parts from reference TRBV2 and TRBJ2-5): EPEVTQTPSHQVTQMGQEVILRCVPISNHLYFYWYRQILGQKVEFLVSFYNNEISEKSEIFDDQFSVERPDGSNFTLKIRSTKLEDSAMYFCASRDLVGRETQYFGPGTRLLVL.